Listed here are 9 T cell receptor beta chains from one sample, sequenced in a study of beta chain features in type 1 diabetes. The study reverse transcribed the entire isolated RNA, so it sequenced expressed TCRB transcripts. Using immunoSEQ multiplex PCR, the repertoire was profiled, and TCRdb retains in-frame clones only, with some absent. The repertoire holds around 170,000 clones, with roughly 9.1% as singletons. What was sequenced was central memory CD4+ T cells from blood. Receptors originate from a woman aged 18-35 years in good health.

This clone has more than one count but fewer than ten. The chain is built from TRBV2 and TRBJ2-2, with D possibly being TRBD1 (6 bases). V dropped 6 bases and J dropped 4 bases, with 9 bases sitting between them. The CDR3 is 13 residues long. The germline V gene has CDR1 SNHLY and CDR2 FYNNEI. The CDR3 nucleotides are TGTGCCAGCAGGTTACAGGGCACCGGGGAGCTGTTTTTT. This encodes CASRLQGTGELFF. The complete variable domain, with remaining parts taken from reference TRBV2 and TRBJ2-2, reads EPEVTQTPSHQVTQMGQEVILRCVPISNHLYFYWYRQILGQKVEFLVSFYNNEISEKSEIFDDQFSVERPDGSNFTLKIRSTKLEDSAMYFCASRLQGTGELFFGEGSRLTVL.

The chain combines TRBV30 with TRBJ1-2; TRBD1 might be the D (5 bases). Trimming left V 2 bases short and J 2 bases short, with 9 bases between. The CDR3 is 13 amino acids. Germline V gene sequence: CDR1 GTSNPN, CDR2 SVGIG (reference sequence). The CDR3 loop reads CAWSSGGNYGYTF. The DNA for the CDR3 is TGTGCCTGGAGTTCGGGGGGAAACTATGGCTACACCTTC.

The CDR3 DNA follows: TGTGCCAGCAGTTACTCTGGAGGGAGGGCTTTCTTT. Its translation: CASSYSGGRAFF. The chain has TRBV6-5 and TRBJ1-1, with unresolved D. The CDR3 covers 12 residues. V lost 0 bases and J 11 bases, leaving 10 bases between the germline ends. Germline CDR1 MNHEY, CDR2 SVGAGI.

The genes are TRBV21-1 and TRBJ2-3; the D call of TRBD2 is as the table states it, not checked on the DNA. TRBV21-1 corresponds to a pseudogene. This CDR3 is built from 19 residues. CDR3 in DNA: TGTGCCAGCAGCAAGTTTTGGCCCTGGACTAGCGGAAGCACAGATACGCAGTATTTT. Its translation: CASSKFWPWTSGSTDTQYF.

The CDR3 region has the DNA TGTGCCAGCAGCCCCCGGGACTACTCCTACGAGCAGTACTTC. As protein: CASSPRDYSYEQYF. The chain links TRBV6-6 to TRBJ2-7, with 7 bases that match TRBD2. Germline CDR1 and CDR2: MNHNY and SVGAGI (reference sequence). V dropped 6 bases and J dropped 0; count of bases not matched to a gene: 5. The CDR3 covers 14 residues.

This clone was found a few times. The rearrangement links TRBV5-1 to TRBJ2-4, with 13 bases identical to TRBD2. V shed 4 bases and J 6 bases; nucleotides not matched to a gene: 4. The germline V gene encodes CDR1 SGHRS and CDR2 YFSETQ. The CDR3 runs to 15 residues. As DNA, the CDR3 is TGCGCCAGCAGCCGGACTAGCGGGAGTATAAACATTCAGTACTTC. Encoded protein: CASSRTSGSINIQYF.

The rearrangement uses TRBV5-1 and TRBJ1-4; 10 bases fit TRBD1. Germline V CDR1 and CDR2: SGHRS, YFSETQ. V was pared by 3 bases and J by 9 bases, with 5 bases of the junction left unmatched. The CDR3 sequence is 14 residues long. The DNA of the CDR3 is TGCGCCAGCAGCTACGGGACAGGGGCCCAAAAACTGTTTTTT. It encodes CASSYGTGAQKLFF.

This clone was found a few times. The chain links TRBV11-3 to TRBJ2-7, with 7 positions matching TRBD2. Trimming took 1 base from V and 5 from J; bases not matched to a gene: 5. The CDR3 runs to 14 residues. Germline V lookup: CDR1 SGHNT, CDR2 YENEEA. CDR3: CASSLAGGLNEQYF. CDR3 sequence (DNA): TGTGCCAGCAGCTTAGCGGGAGGTCTGAACGAGCAGTACTTC.

This clone showed up just a few times. The gene calls are TRBV7-9 and TRBJ2-7; TRBD1 aligns across 9 bases. CDR3 length equals 15 residues. CDR1 and CDR2 from the germline V gene are SEHNR and FQNEAQ (reference sequence). Trimming took 2 bases from V and 0 from J; bases not matched to a gene: 2. CDR3 sequence (DNA): TGTGCCAGCAGCTTAAGGGGACAGGGCTCCTACGAGCAGTACTTC. Amino acid sequence: CASSLRGQGSYEQYF.